This T cell receptor beta chain was captured by sequencing in a study of blood T cell repertoires in COVID-19 (TCRdb year 2020). Concerning the study at large: Samples from collaborators originated in the United States, Italy and Spain and spanned both the acute and convalescent phases of COVID-19. A freely available public database, intended as a resource for researchers studying the immune response to SARS-CoV-2, is where the repertoires were released. A de-identified subject ID, COVID-19 status, age in years and sex were almost always included in the sample metadata. Where HLA class I and class II types were available, the types were taken from metadata supplied by the sample provider, not from assay-based typing. The prospective study material was composed of cDNA or gDNA derived from T cells, B-cell-depleted T cells, or PBMCs. The samples were drawn from the first 160 participants of the ongoing ImmuneRACE study and from roughly 1,300 subjects provided by 6 global collaborators. The dataset comprised deeply sampled blood TCRbeta repertoires from subjects exposed to, actively infected with, or recovered from COVID-19.

Points the paper makes about the study in general: Clinical and demographic metadata were provided uncurated, with the amount varying by source and participant.

On this clone: No cognate antigen has been identified for it. Nothing much larger sits one base from this clone, and base qualities are not available.

TCRbeta CDR3 regions were amplified from genomic DNA using the immunoSEQ Assay, a bias-controlled multiplex PCR. In the authors' own workflow: Nucleated cell counts per sample were estimated from amplification of reference gene primers within the assay. To quantify the absolute abundance of each unique TCRbeta CDR3 rearrangement, sequence reads were collapsed and filtered. For each sample, productive Simpson clonality was calculated as the square root of Simpson's diversity index across productive rearrangements. TCRdb holds this immuneACCESS table with in-frame rearrangements only. Some clones are missing; in checked studies, unresolved V genes explain under half, and the rest has no known cause. V and J calls and clone size are those listed in that table; D and trimming were worked out from the DNA. For this sample there are just under 150,000 clones; approximately 90% appear just once. The ten most abundant clones make up 1.5% to 2% of the sample.

Collaborating institutions collected whole blood in K2EDTA tubes following their own protocols. Collaborator samples were shipped for TCRbeta analysis as frozen whole blood, isolated PBMCs, or DNA extracted from either sample type. This TCR was recovered from a human donor in a cohort sampled during active COVID-19. Sequencing was done on a sample of peripheral blood.

The CDR3 reads as follows: CASSRASGGGTQYF. The DNA sequence is given as TGTGCCAGCAGCCGGGCTAGCGGGGGAGGTACGCAGTATTTT. The chain is encoded by TRBV9 joined to TRBJ2-3; 10 bases in the junction line up with TRBD2. V is cut back by 4 bases and J by 8 bases, with 7 bases in the junction unmatched. The CDR3 contains 14 residues, cysteine and phenylalanine counted. Solely the CDR3 DNA is kept, with 42 bases framed from the first base. The germline V gene encodes CDR1 SGDLS and CDR2 YYNGEE.